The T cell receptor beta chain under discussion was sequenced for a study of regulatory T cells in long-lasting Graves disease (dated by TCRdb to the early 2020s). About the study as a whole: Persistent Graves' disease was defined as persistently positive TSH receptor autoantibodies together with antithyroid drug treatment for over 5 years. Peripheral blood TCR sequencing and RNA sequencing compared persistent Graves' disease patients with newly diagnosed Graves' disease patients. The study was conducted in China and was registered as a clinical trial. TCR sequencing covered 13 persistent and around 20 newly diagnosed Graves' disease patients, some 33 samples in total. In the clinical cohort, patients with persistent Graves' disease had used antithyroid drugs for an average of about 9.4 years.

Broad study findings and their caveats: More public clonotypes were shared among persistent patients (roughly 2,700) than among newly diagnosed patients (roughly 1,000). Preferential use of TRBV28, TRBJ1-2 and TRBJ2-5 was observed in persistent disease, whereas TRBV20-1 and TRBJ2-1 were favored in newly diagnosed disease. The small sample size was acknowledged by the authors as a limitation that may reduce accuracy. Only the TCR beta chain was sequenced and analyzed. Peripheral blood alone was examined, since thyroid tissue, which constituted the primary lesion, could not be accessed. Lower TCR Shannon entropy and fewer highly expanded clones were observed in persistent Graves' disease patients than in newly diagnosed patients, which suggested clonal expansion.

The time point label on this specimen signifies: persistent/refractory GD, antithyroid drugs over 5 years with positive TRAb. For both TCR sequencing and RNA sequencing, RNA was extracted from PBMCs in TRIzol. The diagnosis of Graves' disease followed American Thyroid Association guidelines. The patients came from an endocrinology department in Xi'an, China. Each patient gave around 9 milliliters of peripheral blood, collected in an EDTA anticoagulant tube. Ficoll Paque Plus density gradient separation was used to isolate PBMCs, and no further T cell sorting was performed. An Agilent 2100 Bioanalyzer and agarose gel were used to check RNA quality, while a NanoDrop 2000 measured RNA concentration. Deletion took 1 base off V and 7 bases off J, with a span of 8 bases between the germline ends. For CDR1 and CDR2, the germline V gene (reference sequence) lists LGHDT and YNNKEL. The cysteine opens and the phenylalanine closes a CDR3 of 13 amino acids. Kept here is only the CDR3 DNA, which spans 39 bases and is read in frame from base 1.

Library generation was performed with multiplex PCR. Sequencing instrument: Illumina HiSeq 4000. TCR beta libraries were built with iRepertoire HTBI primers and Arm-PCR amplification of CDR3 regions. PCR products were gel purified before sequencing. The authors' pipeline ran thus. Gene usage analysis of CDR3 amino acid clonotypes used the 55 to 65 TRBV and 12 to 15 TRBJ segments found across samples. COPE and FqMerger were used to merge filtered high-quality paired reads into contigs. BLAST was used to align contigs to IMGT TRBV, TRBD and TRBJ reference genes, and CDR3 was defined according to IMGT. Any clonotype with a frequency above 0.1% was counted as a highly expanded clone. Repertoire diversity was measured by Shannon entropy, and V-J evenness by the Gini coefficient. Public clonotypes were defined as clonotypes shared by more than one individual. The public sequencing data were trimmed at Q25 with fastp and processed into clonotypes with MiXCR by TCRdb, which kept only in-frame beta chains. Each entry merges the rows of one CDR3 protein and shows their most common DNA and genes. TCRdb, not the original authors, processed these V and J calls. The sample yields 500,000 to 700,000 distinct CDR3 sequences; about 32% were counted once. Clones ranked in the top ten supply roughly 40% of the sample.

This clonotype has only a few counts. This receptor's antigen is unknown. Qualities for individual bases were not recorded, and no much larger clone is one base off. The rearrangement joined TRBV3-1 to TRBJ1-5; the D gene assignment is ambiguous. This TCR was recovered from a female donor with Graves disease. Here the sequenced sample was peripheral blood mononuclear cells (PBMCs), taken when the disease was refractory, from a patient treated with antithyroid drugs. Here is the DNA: TGTGCCAGCAGCCAAGGTCCGCAGCAGCCCCAGCATTTT. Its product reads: CASSQGPQQPQHF. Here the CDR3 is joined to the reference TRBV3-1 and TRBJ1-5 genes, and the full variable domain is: DTAVSQTPKYLVTQMGNDKSIKCEQNLGHDTMYWYKQDSKKFLKIMFSYNNKELIINETVPNRFSPKSPDKAHLNLHINSLELGDSAVYFCASSQGPQQPQHFGDGTRLSIL.